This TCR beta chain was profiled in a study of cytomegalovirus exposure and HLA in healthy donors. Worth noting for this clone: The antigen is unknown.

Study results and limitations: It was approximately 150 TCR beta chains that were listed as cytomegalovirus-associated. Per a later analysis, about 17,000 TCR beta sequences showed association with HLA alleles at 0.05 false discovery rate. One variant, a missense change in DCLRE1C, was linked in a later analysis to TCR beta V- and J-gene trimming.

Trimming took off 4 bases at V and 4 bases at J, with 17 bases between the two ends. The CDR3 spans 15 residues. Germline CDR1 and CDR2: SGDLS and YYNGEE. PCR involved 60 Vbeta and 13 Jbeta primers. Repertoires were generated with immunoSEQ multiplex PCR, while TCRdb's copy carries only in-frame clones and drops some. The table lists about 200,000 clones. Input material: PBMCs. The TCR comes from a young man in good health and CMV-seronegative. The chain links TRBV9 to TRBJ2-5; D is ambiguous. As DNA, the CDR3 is TGTGCCAGCAGCCCGAGCCGACTCGCCACAGAGACCCAGTACTTC. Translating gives CASSPSRLATETQYF.